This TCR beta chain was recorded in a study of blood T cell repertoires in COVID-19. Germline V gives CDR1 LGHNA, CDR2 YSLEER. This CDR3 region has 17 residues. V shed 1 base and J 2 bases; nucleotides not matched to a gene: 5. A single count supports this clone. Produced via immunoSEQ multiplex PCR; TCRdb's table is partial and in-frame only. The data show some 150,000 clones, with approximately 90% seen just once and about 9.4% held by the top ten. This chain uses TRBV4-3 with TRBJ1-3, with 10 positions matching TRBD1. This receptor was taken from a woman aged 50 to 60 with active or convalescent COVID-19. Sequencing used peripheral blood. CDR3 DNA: TGCGCCAGCAGCCAAGCCGCCGGGACAGGGGCTGGAAACACCATATATTTT. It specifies CASSQAAGTGAGNTIYF.